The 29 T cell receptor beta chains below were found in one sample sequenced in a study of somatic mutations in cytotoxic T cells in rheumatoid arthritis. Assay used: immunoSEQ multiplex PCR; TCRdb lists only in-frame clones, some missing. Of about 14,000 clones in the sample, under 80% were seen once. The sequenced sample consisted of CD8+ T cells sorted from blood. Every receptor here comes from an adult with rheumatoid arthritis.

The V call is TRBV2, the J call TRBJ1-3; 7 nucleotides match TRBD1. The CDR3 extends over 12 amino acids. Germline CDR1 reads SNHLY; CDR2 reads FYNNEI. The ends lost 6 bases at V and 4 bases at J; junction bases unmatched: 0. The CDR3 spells CASRGQGNTIYF. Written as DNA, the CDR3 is TGTGCCAGCAGGGGACAGGGAAACACCATATATTTT.

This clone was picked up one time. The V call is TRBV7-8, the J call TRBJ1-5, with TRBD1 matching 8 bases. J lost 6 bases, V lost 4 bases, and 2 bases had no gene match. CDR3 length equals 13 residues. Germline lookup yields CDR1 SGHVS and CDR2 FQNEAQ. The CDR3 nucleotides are TGTGCCAGCAGCTACAGGGGGAGTCAGCCCCAGCATTTT. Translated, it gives CASSYRGSQPQHF.

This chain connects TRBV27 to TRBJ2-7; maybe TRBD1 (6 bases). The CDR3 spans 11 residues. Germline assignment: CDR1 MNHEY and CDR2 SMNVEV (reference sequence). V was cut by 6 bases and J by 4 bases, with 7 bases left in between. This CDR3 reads CASRQGYEQYV. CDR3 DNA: TGTGCCAGCAGGCAGGGGTACGAGCAGTACGTC.

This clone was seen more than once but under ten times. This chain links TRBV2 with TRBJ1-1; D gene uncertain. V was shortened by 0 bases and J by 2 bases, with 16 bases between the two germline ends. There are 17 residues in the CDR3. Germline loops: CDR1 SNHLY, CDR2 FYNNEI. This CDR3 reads CASSEALKHTDNTEAFF. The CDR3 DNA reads TGTGCCAGCAGTGAAGCGCTGAAGCATACAGATAACACTGAAGCTTTCTTT.

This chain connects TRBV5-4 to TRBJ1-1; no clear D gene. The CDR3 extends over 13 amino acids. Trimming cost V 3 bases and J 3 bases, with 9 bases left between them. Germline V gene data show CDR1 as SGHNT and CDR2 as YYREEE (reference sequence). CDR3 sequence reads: CASSSEGYTEAFF. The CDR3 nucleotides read TGTGCCAGCAGCTCGGAAGGCTACACTGAAGCTTTCTTT.

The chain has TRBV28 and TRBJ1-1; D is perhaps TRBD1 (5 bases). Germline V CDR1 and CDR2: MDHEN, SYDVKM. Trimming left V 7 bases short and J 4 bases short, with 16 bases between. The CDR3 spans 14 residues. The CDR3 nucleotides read TGTGCCAGCAAAAGAGTAGGGGACGGCACTGAAGCTTTCTTT. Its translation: CASKRVGDGTEAFF.

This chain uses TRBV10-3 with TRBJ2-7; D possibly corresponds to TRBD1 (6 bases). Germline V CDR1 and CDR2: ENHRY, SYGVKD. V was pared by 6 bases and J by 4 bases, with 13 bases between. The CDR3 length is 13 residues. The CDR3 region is CAISPDSSYEQYV. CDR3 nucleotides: TGTGCCATCAGCCCGGACAGTAGTTACGAGCAGTACGTC.

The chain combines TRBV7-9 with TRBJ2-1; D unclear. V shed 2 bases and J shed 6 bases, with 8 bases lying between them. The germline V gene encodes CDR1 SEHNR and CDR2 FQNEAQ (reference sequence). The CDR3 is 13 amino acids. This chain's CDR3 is CASSLSRFNEQFF. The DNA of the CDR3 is TGTGCCAGCAGCTTAAGTCGCTTCAATGAGCAGTTCTTC.

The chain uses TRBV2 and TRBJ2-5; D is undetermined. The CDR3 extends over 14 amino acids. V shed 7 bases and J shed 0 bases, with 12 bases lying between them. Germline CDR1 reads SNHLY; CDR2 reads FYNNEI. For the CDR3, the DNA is TGTGCCAGCACGGAAACACGGAACCAAGAGACCCAGTACTTC. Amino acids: CASTETRNQETQYF.

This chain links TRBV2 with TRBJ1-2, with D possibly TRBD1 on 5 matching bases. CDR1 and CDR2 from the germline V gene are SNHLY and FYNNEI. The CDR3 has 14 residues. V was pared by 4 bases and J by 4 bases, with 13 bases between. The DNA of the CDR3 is TGTGCCAGCAGTGCCATGAGGGGACCCTATGGCTACACCTTC. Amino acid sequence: CASSAMRGPYGYTF.

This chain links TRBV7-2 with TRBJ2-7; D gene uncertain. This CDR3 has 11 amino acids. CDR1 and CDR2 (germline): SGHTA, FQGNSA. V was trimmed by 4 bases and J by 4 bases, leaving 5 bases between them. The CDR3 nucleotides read TGTGCCAGCAGCTACCGATACGAGCAGTACTTC. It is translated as CASSYRYEQYF.

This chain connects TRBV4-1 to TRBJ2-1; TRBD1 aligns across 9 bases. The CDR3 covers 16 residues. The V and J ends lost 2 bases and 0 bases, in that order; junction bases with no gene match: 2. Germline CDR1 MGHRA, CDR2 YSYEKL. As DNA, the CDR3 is TGCGCCAGCAGCCAACCGGGACAGGGCTCCTACAATGAGCAGTTCTTC. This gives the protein CASSQPGQGSYNEQFF.

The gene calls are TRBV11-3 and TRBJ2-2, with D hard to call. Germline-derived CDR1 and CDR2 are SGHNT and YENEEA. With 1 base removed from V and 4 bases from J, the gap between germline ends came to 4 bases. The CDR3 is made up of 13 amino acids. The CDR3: CASSLGGTGELFF. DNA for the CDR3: TGTGCCAGCAGCTTAGGGGGCACCGGGGAGCTGTTTTTT.

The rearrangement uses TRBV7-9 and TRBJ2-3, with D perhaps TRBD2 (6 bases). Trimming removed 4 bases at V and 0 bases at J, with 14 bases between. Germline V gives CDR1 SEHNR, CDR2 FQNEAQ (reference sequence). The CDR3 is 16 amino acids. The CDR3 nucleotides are TGTGCCAGCAGCTATGGGGCGGGACGTAGCACAGATACGCAGTATTTT. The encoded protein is CASSYGAGRSTDTQYF.

Here the CDR3 reads CAVGNRDAKETQYF. In nucleotides, the CDR3 is TGTGCCGTCGGAAACCGGGACGCAAAAGAGACCCAGTACTTC. This sequence joins TRBV10-3 and TRBJ2-5; D is tentatively TRBD1 or TRBD2 (5 bases each). CDR1 and CDR2 from the germline V gene are ENHRY and SYGVKD. This CDR3 is built from 14 residues. The germline V and J ends were trimmed by 11 bases and 3 bases, with 19 bases remaining between them.

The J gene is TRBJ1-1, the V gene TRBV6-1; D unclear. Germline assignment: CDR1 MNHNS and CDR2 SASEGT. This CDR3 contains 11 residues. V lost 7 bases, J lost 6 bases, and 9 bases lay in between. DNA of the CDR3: TGTGCCAGCAAGAGGGCGCCTGAAGCTTTCTTT. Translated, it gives CASKRAPEAFF.

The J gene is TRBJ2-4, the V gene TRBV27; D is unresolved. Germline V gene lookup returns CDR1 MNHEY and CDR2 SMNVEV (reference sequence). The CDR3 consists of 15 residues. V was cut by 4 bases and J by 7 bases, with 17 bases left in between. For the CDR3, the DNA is TGTGCCAGCAGTTCAGGAGCCCAACTCGGCAACATTCAGTACTTC. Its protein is CASSSGAQLGNIQYF.

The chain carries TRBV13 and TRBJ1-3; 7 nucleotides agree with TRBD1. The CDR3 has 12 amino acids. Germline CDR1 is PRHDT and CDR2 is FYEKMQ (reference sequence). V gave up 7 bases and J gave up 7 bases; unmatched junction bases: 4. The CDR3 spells CASKGQRNTIYF. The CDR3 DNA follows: TGTGCCAGCAAGGGACAGCGGAACACCATATATTTT.

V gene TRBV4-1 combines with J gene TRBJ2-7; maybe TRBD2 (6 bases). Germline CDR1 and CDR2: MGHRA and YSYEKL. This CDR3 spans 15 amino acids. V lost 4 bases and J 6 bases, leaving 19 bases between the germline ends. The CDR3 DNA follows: TGCGCCAGCAGCCTAGGAGGGGCGGGGTTTACCGAGCAGTACTTC. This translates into CASSLGGAGFTEQYF.

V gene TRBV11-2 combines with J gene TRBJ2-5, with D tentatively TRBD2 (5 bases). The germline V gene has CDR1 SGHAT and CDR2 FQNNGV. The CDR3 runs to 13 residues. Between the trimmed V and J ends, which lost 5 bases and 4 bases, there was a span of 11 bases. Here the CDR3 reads CASSRIGRETQYF. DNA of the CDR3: TGTGCCAGCAGCCGGATTGGGAGAGAGACCCAGTACTTC. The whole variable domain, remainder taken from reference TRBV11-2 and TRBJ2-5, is EAGVAQSPRYKIIEKRQSVAFWCNPISGHATLYWYQQILGQGPKLLIQFQNNGVVDDSQLPKDRFSAERLKGVDSTLKIQPAKLEDSAVYLCASSRIGRETQYFGPGTRLLVL.

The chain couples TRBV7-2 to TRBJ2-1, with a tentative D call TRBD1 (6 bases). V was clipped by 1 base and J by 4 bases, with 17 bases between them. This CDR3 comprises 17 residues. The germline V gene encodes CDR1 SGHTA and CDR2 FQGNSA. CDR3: CASSLVGATFLYNEQFF. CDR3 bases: TGTGCCAGCAGCTTAGTGGGGGCCACCTTCCTGTACAATGAGCAGTTCTTC.

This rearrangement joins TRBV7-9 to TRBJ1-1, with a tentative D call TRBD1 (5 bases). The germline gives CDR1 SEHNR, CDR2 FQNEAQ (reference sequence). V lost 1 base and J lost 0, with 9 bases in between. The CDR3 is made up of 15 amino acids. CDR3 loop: CASSLGGDLNTEAFF. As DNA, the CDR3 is TGTGCCAGCAGCTTAGGGGGGGACCTGAACACTGAAGCTTTCTTT.

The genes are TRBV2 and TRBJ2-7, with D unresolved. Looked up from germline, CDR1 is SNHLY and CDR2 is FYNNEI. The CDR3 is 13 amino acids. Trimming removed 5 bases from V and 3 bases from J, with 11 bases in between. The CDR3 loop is CASSIYRNYEQYV. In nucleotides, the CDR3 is TGTGCCAGCAGTATCTATCGGAACTACGAGCAGTACGTC.

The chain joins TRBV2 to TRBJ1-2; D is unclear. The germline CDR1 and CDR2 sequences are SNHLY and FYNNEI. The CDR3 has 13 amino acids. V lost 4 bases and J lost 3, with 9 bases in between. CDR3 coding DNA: TGTGCCAGCAGTGTTGGGCCCTACTATGGCTACACCTTC. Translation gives CASSVGPYYGYTF.

CDR3 loop: CASSLLEDTQYF. CDR3 DNA: TGTGCCAGTAGTCTACTCGAAGATACGCAGTATTTT. V is TRBV19 and J is TRBJ2-3, with D unclear. Germline V CDR1 and CDR2: LNHDA, SQIVND (reference sequence). The CDR3 runs 12 residues. Deletions cut 5 bases from V and 5 bases from J, with 8 bases between.

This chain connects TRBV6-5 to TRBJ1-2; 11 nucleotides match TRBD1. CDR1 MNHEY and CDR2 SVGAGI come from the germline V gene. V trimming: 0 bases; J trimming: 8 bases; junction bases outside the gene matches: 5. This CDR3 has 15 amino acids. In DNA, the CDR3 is TGTGCCAGCAGTTACTCGGGGACAGGGGGTGGGGGCTACACCTTC. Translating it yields CASSYSGTGGGGYTF.

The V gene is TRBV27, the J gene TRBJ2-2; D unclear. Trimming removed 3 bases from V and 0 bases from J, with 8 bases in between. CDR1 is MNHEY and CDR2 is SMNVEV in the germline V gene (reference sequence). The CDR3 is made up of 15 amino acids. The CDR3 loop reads CASSFRATNTGELFF. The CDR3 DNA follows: TGTGCCAGCAGTTTTCGGGCCACGAACACCGGGGAGCTGTTTTTT.

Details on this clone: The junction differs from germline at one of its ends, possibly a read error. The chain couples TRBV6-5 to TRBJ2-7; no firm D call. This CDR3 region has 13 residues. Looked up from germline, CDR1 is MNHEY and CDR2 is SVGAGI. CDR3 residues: CASSYWQAAEQYF. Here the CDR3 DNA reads TGTGCCAGCAGCTACTGGCAGGCCGCCGAGCAGTACTTC.

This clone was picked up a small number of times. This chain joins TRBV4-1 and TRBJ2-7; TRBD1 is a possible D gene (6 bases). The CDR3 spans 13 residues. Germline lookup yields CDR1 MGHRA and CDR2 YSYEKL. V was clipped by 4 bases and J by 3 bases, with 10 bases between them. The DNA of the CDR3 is TGCGCCAGCAGCCCACGACAGGACTACGAGCAGTACTTC. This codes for CASSPRQDYEQYF.